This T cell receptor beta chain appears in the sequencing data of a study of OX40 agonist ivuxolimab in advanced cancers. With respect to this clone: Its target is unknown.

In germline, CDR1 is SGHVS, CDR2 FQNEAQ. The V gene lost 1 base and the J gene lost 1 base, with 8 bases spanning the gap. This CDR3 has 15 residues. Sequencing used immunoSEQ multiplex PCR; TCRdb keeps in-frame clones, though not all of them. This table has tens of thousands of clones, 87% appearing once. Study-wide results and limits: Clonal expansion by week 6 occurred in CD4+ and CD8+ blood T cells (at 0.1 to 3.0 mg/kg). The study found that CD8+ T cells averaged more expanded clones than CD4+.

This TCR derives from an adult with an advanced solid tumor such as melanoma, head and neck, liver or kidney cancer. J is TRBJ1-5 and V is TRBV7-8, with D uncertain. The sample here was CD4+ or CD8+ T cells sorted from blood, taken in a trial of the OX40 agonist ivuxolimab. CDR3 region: CASSLVHTSNQPQHF. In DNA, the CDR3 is TGTGCCAGCAGCTTAGTTCACACCAGCAATCAGCCCCAGCATTTT.